This T cell receptor beta chain emerged from a study of blood T cell repertoires in COVID-19. Study-wide background: There were acute and convalescent COVID-19 samples, and they came from the United States, Italy and Spain. PBMCs, B-cell-depleted T cells, or T cells were the source of the cDNA or gDNA that made up the material.

In the authors' workflow: For nucleated cells, counts were estimated from reference gene primer amplification. Profiling relied on immunoSEQ multiplex PCR, and the TCRdb table lists in-frame clones only, not all of them. The DNA was the basis for D and trimming; V, J and clone size are from that table. The table shows about 26,000 clones, with 85% to 90% occurring only once. CDR1 is GTSNPN, CDR2 SVGIG, per germline (reference sequence). The CDR3 consists of 16 residues. Trimming removed 0 bases from V and 4 bases from J, with 18 bases in between. This receptor was obtained from a human donor in a cohort sampled during active COVID-19. The chain is built from TRBV30 and TRBJ1-2; D possibly corresponds to TRBD1 (5 bases). Input material: peripheral blood. CDR3 region: CAWSVSCREESYGYTF. The CDR3 bases are TGTGCCTGGAGTGTATCTTGCAGGGAAGAGAGCTATGGCTACACCTTC.